This T cell receptor (beta chain) comes out of a study of blood T cell repertoires in COVID-19. In the study overall: The United States, Italy and Spain were the sources of the acute and convalescent COVID-19 samples. The analysed material was cDNA or gDNA that came from T cells, B-cell-depleted T cells, or PBMCs.

The V gene lost 1 base and the J gene lost 1 base, with 11 bases spanning the gap. CDR1 is GTSNPN and CDR2 is SVGIG in the germline V gene (reference sequence). This CDR3 has 15 amino acids. Authors' data handling: Amplification of reference gene primers provided the estimated nucleated cell counts. The method was immunoSEQ multiplex PCR; TCRdb's version includes in-frame clones alone and lacks a portion of them. V and J calls plus clone size are reproduced from that table; the DNA served to infer D and trimming. Of around 260,000 clones in the sample, approximately 87% were seen once. The clonotype was recovered from a woman between 50 and 59 years old with acute or convalescent COVID-19. This chain connects TRBV30 to TRBJ1-5; D is unresolved. The sequenced sample consisted of peripheral blood. The chain's CDR3 is CAWSARVGSNQPQHF. In nucleotides, the CDR3 is TGTGCCTGGAGTGCCCGGGTCGGCAGCAATCAGCCCCAGCATTTT.